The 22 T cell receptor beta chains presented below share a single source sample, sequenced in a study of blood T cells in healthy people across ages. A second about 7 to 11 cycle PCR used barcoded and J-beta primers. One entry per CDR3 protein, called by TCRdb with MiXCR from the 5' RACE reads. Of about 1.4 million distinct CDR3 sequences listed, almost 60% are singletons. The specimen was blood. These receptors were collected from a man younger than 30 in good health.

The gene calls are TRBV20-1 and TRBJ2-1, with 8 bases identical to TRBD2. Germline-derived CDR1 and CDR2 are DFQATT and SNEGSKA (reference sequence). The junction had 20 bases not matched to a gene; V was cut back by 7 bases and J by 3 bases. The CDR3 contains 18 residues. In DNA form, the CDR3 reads TGCAGTGGCAGCGGGGCCACGGGTACTAGCGGAGGCTACAATGAGCAGTTCTTC. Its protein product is CSGSGATGTSGGYNEQFF.

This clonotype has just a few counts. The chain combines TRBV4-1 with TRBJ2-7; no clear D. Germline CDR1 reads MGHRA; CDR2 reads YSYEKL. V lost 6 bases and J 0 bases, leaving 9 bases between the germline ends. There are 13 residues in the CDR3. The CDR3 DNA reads TGCGCCAGCAGGGGCATAGCCTCCTACGAGCAGTACTTC. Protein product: CASRGIASYEQYF.

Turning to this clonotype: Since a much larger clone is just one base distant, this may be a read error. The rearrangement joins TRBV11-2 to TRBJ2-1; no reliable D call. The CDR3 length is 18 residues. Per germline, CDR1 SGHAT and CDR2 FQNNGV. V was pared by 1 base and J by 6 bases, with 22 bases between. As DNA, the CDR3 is TGTGCCAGCAGCTTAGGTCGATGGGTGGACCCTACCTCCAATGAGCAGTTCTTC. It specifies CASSLGRWVDPTSNEQFF.

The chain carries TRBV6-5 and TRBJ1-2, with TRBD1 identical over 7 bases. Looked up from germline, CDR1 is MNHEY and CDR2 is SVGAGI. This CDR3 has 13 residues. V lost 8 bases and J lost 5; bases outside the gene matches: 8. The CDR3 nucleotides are TGTGCCAGCGGGGCCCGACAGGGATATGGCTACACCTTC. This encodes CASGARQGYGYTF.

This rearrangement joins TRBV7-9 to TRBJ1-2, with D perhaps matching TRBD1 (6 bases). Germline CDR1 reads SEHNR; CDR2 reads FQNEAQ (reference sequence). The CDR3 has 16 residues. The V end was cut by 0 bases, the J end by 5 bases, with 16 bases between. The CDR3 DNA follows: TGTGCCAGCAGCTTAGCGGTGTCGGGACAAGGATATGGCTACACCTTC. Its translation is CASSLAVSGQGYGYTF.

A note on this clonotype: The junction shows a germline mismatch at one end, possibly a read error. The CDR3 bases are TGTGCCAGCAGTTTACCGGGAGATAGAACAGATACGCAATATTTT. Amino acid sequence: CASSLPGDRTDTQYF. J is TRBJ2-3 and V is TRBV12-3 or TRBV12-4, with D tentatively TRBD2 (6 bases). The CDR3 covers 15 residues.

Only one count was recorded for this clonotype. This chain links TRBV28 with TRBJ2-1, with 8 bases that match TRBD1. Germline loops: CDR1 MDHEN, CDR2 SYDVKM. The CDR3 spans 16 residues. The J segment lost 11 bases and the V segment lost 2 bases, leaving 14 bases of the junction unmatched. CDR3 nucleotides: TGTGCCAGCAGTTTAGTTGGCAGGGGGCGAGGCGGTAAGCAGTTCTTC. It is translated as CASSLVGRGRGGKQFF.

The CDR3 protein is CASSQGELAGRDEQFF. As DNA, the CDR3 is TGCGCCAGCAGCCAAGGAGAACTAGCGGGACGGGATGAGCAGTTCTTC. This chain uses TRBV4-1 with TRBJ2-1; 10 nucleotides match TRBD2. After removal of 1 base from V and 8 bases from J, the junction contained 8 bases not matched to a gene. CDR1 is MGHRA, CDR2 YSYEKL, per germline. The CDR3 length is 16 residues.

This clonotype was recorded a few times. CDR3 bases: TGCAGCGTTGTAGGGACAGCTCTTCACTACGAGCAGTACTTC. Protein: CSVVGTALHYEQYF. The chain couples TRBV29-1 to TRBJ2-7; 7 nucleotides line up with TRBD1. The V gene end was trimmed by 4 bases and the J gene end by 3 bases; junction bases not matched to a gene: 9. The germline V gene encodes CDR1 SQVTM and CDR2 ANQGSEA. The CDR3 is 14 residues long.

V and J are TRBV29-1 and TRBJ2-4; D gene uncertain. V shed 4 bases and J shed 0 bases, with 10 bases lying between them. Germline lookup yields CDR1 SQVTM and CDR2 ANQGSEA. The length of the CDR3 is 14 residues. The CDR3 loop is CSVANRLAKNIQYF. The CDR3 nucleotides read TGCAGCGTTGCTAACAGATTAGCCAAAAACATTCAGTACTTC.

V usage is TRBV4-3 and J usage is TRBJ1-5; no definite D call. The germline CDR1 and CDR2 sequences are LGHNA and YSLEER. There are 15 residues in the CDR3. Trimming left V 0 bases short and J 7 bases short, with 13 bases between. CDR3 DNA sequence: TGCGCCAGCAGCCAAGATATCAACGGTAGGCAGCCCCAGCATTTT. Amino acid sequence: CASSQDINGRQPQHF.

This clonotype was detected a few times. CDR3 DNA: TGCAGACACGCGTTAGGGACAGCGCCACCCTACGAGCAGTACTTC. Protein sequence: CRHALGTAPPYEQYF. This chain uses TRBV29-1 with TRBJ2-7, with 7 bases lining up with TRBD1. Germline V gene sequence: CDR1 SQVTM, CDR2 ANQGSEA. CDR3 length equals 15 residues.

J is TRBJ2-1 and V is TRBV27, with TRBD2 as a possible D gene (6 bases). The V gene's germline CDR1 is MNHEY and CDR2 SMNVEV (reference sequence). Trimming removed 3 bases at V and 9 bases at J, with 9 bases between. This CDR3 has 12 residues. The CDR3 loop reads CASSLGRSEQFF. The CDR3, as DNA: TGTGCCAGCAGTTTGGGGAGGAGTGAGCAGTTCTTC.

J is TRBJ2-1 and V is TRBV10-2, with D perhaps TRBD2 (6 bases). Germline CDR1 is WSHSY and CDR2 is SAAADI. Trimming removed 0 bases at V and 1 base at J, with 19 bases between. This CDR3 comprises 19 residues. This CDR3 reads CASSESTRGYPSSYNEQFF. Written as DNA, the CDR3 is TGCGCCAGCAGTGAGTCGACTAGAGGGTATCCTAGTTCCTACAATGAGCAGTTCTTC.

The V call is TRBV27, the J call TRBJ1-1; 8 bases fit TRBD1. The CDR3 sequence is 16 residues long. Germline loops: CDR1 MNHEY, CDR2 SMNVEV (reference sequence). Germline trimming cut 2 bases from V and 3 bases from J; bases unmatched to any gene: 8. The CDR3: CASSLPRTGGYTEAFF. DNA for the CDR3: TGTGCCAGCAGTTTACCCCGTACAGGGGGATACACTGAAGCTTTCTTT.

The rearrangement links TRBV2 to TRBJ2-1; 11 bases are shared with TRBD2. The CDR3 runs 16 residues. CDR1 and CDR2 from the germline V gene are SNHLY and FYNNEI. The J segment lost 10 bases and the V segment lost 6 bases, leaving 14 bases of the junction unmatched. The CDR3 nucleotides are TGTGCCAGCAGCGAGCCTAGCGGGAGGAAAGCTGTCGAGCAGTTCTTC. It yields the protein CASSEPSGRKAVEQFF. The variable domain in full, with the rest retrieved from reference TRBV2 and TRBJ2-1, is EPEVTQTPSHQVTQMGQEVILRCVPISNHLYFYWYRQILGQKVEFLVSFYNNEISEKSEIFDDQFSVERPDGSNFTLKIRSTKLEDSAMYFCASSEPSGRKAVEQFFGPGTRLTVL.

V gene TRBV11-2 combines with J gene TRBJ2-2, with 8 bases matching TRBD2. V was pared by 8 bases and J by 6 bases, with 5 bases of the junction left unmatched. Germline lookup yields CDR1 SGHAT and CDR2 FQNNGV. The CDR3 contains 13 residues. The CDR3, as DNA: TGTGCCAGCGCTTCGGGGGGGTCCGGGGAGCTGTTTTTT. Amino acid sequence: CASASGGSGELFF.

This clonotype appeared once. The CDR3 DNA is TGTGCCAGCAGCCTACAGACGGTCCGCTTTCCGTCCAATGAGCAGTTCTTC. Protein product: CASSLQTVRFPSNEQFF. The chain has TRBV11-2 and TRBJ2-1, with D hard to call. This CDR3 has 17 amino acids. Trimming took 5 bases from V and 6 from J, leaving 23 bases between them. Looked up from germline, CDR1 is SGHAT and CDR2 is FQNNGV.

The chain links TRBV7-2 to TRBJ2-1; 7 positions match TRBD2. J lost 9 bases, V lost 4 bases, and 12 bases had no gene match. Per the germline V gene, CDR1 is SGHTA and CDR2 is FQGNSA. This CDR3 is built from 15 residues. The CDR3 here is CASSSPLRAGFEQFF. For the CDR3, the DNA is TGTGCCAGCAGCTCCCCCCTGAGAGCGGGGTTTGAGCAGTTCTTC.

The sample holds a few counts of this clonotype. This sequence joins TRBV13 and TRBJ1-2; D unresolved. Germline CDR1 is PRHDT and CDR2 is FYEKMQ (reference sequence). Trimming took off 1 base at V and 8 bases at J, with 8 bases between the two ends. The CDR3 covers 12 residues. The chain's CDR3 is CASSLVPPGYTF. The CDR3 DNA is TGTGCCAGCAGCTTAGTACCGCCGGGCTACACCTTC.

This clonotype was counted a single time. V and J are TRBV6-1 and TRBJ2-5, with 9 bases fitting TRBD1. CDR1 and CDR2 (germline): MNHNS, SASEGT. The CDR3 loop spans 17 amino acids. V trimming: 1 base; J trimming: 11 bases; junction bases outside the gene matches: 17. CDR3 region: CASSEGYGTGLYNEQYF. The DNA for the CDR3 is TGTGCCAGCAGTGAAGGGTACGGGACAGGGCTCTACAATGAGCAGTACTTC.

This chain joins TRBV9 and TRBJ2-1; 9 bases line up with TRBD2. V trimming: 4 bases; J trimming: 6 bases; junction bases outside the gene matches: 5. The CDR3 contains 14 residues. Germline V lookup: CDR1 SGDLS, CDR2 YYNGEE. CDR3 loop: CASSLTSGPNEQFF. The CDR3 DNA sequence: TGTGCCAGCAGCCTGACTAGCGGCCCCAATGAGCAGTTCTTC.